The 25 T cell receptor beta chains listed next were all sequenced from one sample in a study of blood T cells in healthy people across ages. It was with a sample-barcoded 5' primer and a J-beta primer mix that a second PCR of roughly 7 to 12 cycles was run. TCRdb analysed the 5' RACE reads with MiXCR anew, one entry per CDR3 protein. The data show about 970,000 distinct CDR3 sequences, with roughly 51% seen just once and about a fifth held by the top ten. The specimen sequenced was blood. The receptors stem from a woman in her sixties in good health.

This clonotype came up a few times. The genes are TRBV5-6 and TRBJ1-4; TRBD1 matches at 7 bases. CDR3 length: 17 residues. CDR1 SGHDT and CDR2 YYEEEE come from the germline V gene. Trimming at V came to 4 bases and at J to 5 bases, leaving 14 bases not matched to a gene. CDR3 protein: CASSPQGGPRGNEKLFF. The CDR3 bases are TGTGCCAGCAGCCCCCAGGGGGGCCCTCGGGGGAATGAAAAACTGTTTTTT.

This clonotype was seen a handful of times. The V gene is TRBV5-6, the J gene TRBJ2-4; D is undetermined. There are 15 residues in the CDR3. Germline CDR1 and CDR2: SGHDT and YYEEEE. Trimming stripped 4 bases from V and 1 base from J, with 12 bases between. DNA for the CDR3: TGTGCCAGCAGCCTTAACGATGCTGCCAAAAACATTCAGTACTTC. Its protein product is CASSLNDAAKNIQYF.

The chain joins TRBV20-1 to TRBJ2-5; 9 positions agree with TRBD1. In germline, CDR1 is DFQATT, CDR2 SNEGSKA (reference sequence). This CDR3 comprises 13 residues. Trimming cost V 5 bases and J 7 bases; bases outside gene matches: 8. The CDR3 here is CSAPGTGTWTQYF. As DNA, the CDR3 is TGCAGTGCTCCCGGGACAGGGACGTGGACCCAGTACTTC.

This clonotype is a singleton in its sample. The chain combines TRBV5-1 with TRBJ2-1; 11 bases map to TRBD2. V lost 1 base and J lost 7; bases outside the gene matches: 13. The CDR3 totals 18 residues. Per germline, CDR1 SGHRS and CDR2 YFSETQ. CDR3 DNA sequence: TGCGCCAGCAGCTTGTACAAATCGACTAGCGGGATTATGAATGAGCAGTTCTTC. It codes for CASSLYKSTSGIMNEQFF.

The table lists this clonotype with a few counts. V is TRBV6-2 or TRBV6-3 and J is TRBJ2-7; either TRBD1 or TRBD2 may supply D (5 bases each). This CDR3 spans 15 amino acids. Germline lookup yields CDR1 MNHEY and CDR2 SVGEGT. Trimming removed 0 bases from V and 3 bases from J, with 12 bases in between. The CDR3 sequence is CASSYSGVPHYEQYF. The CDR3 DNA reads TGTGCCAGCAGTTACTCGGGGGTACCTCACTACGAGCAGTACTTC.

As to this clonotype: This is likely a read error, given that the CDR3 carries no conserved phenylalanine or tryptophan at its end. The J gene is TRBJ2-1, the V gene TRBV27, with 9 bases identical to TRBD1. TRBJ2-7 matches the DNA end more closely, so the J call is doubtful. The CDR3 totals 15 residues. The V gene's germline CDR1 is MNHEY and CDR2 SMNVEV (reference sequence). The CDR3: CASSSTGQGYYEQYS. The CDR3 DNA sequence: TGTGCCAGCAGTTCGACCGGACAGGGGTACTACGAGCAGTACTCC.

The chain employs TRBV12-3 or TRBV12-4 and TRBJ2-7, with 8 bases lining up with TRBD2. Germline trimming cut 6 bases from V and 5 bases from J; bases unmatched to any gene: 3. The CDR3 is 12 amino acids. The CDR3 loop is CASSRLANEQYF. The DNA of the CDR3 is TGTGCCAGCAGCCGACTAGCGAACGAGCAGTACTTC.

The chain carries TRBV2 and TRBJ1-5, with D tentatively TRBD1 (5 bases). Germline assignment: CDR1 SNHLY and CDR2 FYNNEI. The CDR3 sequence is 16 residues long. V was clipped by 3 bases and J by 7 bases, with 19 bases between them. This chain's CDR3 is CASSELLGTAAQPQHF. The CDR3 bases are TGTGCCAGCAGTGAGCTTTTAGGGACTGCCGCACAGCCCCAGCATTTT. The variable domain in full, with the rest retrieved from reference TRBV2 and TRBJ1-5, is EPEVTQTPSHQVTQMGQEVILRCVPISNHLYFYWYRQILGQKVEFLVSFYNNEISEKSEIFDDQFSVERPDGSNFTLKIRSTKLEDSAMYFCASSELLGTAAQPQHFGDGTRLSIL.

The gene calls are TRBV7-6 and TRBJ1-4, with a weak D call TRBD1 (6 bases). The germline V gene encodes CDR1 SGHVS and CDR2 FNYEAQ. CDR3 length equals 15 residues. Trimming cost V 1 base and J 7 bases, with 13 bases left between them. The DNA for the CDR3 is TGTGCCAGCAGCTTAGGAACAGGGAGTGGTGAAAAACTGTTTTTT. Its translation is CASSLGTGSGEKLFF.

This chain connects TRBV3-1 to TRBJ2-7; 8 bases align to TRBD2. V lost 4 bases, J lost 5 bases, and 13 bases stayed unmatched. This CDR3 comprises 16 residues. CDR1 and CDR2 from the germline V gene are LGHDT and YNNKEL (reference sequence). CDR3 nucleotides: TGTGCCAGCAGCCTTGGCGGGGGGCCCTCTCGTGACGAGCAGTACTTC. Translated: CASSLGGGPSRDEQYF.

This clonotype has only a few counts. The V and J genes are TRBV4-1 and TRBJ2-3, with 8 bases that match TRBD2. This CDR3 has 18 amino acids. Losses at the gene ends were 1 base for V and 2 bases for J; bases not matched to a gene: 11. The V gene's germline CDR1 is MGHRA and CDR2 YSYEKL. CDR3 DNA sequence: TGCGCCAGCAGCCAAGCGGGACTAGGGATTTTAAACACAGATACGCAGTATTTT. The encoded protein is CASSQAGLGILNTDTQYF.

For this clonotype: The junction and the germline gene differ at one end; a read error may be behind it. The chain employs TRBV29-1 and TRBJ2-5; no definite D call. Germline CDR1 SQVTM, CDR2 ANQGSEA. There are 12 residues in the CDR3. The DNA of the CDR3 is TGCAGCGTTGGTACAGTCCAAGGGACCCAGTACTTC. It yields the protein CSVGTVQGTQYF.

The V and J genes are TRBV5-1 and TRBJ1-2; possibly TRBD1 for D (6 bases). CDR3 length equals 14 residues. Trimming pared 5 bases from V and 3 bases from J, leaving 14 bases between. Looked up from germline, CDR1 is SGHRS and CDR2 is YFSETQ. CDR3 amino acids: CASSRDIEDYGYTF. The CDR3 DNA reads as TGCGCCAGCAGTAGGGACATAGAAGACTATGGCTACACCTTC. The whole variable domain, filled in from reference TRBV5-1 and TRBJ1-2, reads KAGVTQTPRYLIKTRGQQVTLSCSPISGHRSVSWYQQTPGQGLQFLFEYFSETQRNKGNFPGRFSGRQFSNSRSEMNVSTLELGDSALYLCASSRDIEDYGYTFGSGTRLTVV.

Details on this clonotype: An end of the junction differs from the germline gene, which may be a read error. The genes are TRBV9 and TRBJ2-1; 11 bases match TRBD2. The CDR3 totals 16 residues. Germline assignment: CDR1 SGDLS and CDR2 YYNGEE. CDR3 coding DNA: TGTGCCTGCAGCGGCACTAGCGGGAGCTCCTACAATGAGCAGTTCTTC. Its protein product is CACSGTSGSSYNEQFF.

This clonotype has more than one count but fewer than ten. The chain uses TRBV10-3 and TRBJ1-6, with TRBD1 matching over 8 bases. Germline CDR1 reads ENHRY; CDR2 reads SYGVKD. Losses at the gene ends were 4 bases for V and 8 bases for J; bases not matched to a gene: 7. The length of the CDR3 is 15 residues. Here the CDR3 DNA reads TGTGCCATCAGTGCCTCCGGGACAGGCGATTCACCCCTCCACTTT. This encodes CAISASGTGDSPLHF.

A word on this clonotype: The junction departs from germline at one end; a sequencing error may be responsible. V is TRBV12-3 or TRBV12-4 and J is TRBJ2-3; TRBD2 matches at 8 bases. CDR3 length equals 15 residues. The CDR3 nucleotides are TGTGCCAGCGCACGGGGGGGATTACACACAGATACGCAGTGTTTT. Protein product: CASARGGLHTDTQCF.

This rearrangement joins TRBV18 to TRBJ2-1, with TRBD2 matching over 12 bases. From germline, CDR1 is KGHSH and CDR2 LQKENI. This CDR3 is 19 amino acids long. V was pared by 2 bases and J by 6 bases, with 14 bases of the junction left unmatched. CDR3 amino acids: CASSPRDRATSGSRNEQFF. The CDR3 DNA follows: TGTGCCAGCTCACCAAGGGACAGGGCGACTAGCGGGAGTCGCAATGAGCAGTTCTTC.

This clonotype was detected a few times. The V gene is TRBV7-2, the J gene TRBJ2-6; D is undetermined. The CDR3 has 18 amino acids. V shed 4 bases and J shed 2 bases, with 18 bases lying between them. Germline-derived CDR1 and CDR2 are SGHTA and FQGNSA. The DNA of the CDR3 is TGTGCCAGCAGCTCCCGCTCAGGCGGAACCCCTGGGGCCAACGTCCTGACTTTC. Its protein product is CASSSRSGGTPGANVLTF.

This chain links TRBV4-1 with TRBJ1-2; D gene uncertain. The CDR3 spans 14 residues. Trimming pared 3 bases from V and 5 bases from J, leaving 13 bases between. Germline values: CDR1 MGHRA, CDR2 YSYEKL. In DNA, the CDR3 is TGCGCCAGCAGCCATGGAGGCAGTGCGTATGGCTACACCTTC. It yields the protein CASSHGGSAYGYTF.

This clonotype was counted between two and nine times. The V and J genes are TRBV4-2 and TRBJ2-3; 10 bases align to TRBD2. Per germline, CDR1 LGHNA and CDR2 YNFKEQ. The CDR3 runs 16 residues. Trimming removed 6 bases from V and 4 bases from J; junction bases left unmatched: 10. The CDR3 loop reads CASSDLAGVTSDTQYF. CDR3 sequence (DNA): TGTGCCAGCAGTGACCTAGCGGGAGTTACATCAGATACGCAGTATTTT.

This clonotype was seen a few times. The gene calls are TRBV5-1 and TRBJ1-4; D possibly corresponds to TRBD1 (5 bases). Per the germline V gene, CDR1 is SGHRS and CDR2 is YFSETQ. With 4 bases removed from V and 5 bases from J, the gap between germline ends came to 12 bases. The CDR3 covers 14 residues. The DNA for the CDR3 is TGCGCCAGCAGCGGGGTGGGGCGCAATGAAAAACTGTTTTTT. Translation: CASSGVGRNEKLFF. Looking up the rest from reference TRBV5-1 and TRBJ1-4 gives the full variable domain: KAGVTQTPRYLIKTRGQQVTLSCSPISGHRSVSWYQQTPGQGLQFLFEYFSETQRNKGNFPGRFSGRQFSNSRSEMNVSTLELGDSALYLCASSGVGRNEKLFFGSGTQLSVL.

Points on this clonotype: One end of the junction fails to match germline, which may point to a read error. V gene TRBV28 combines with J gene TRBJ2-1; D perhaps matches TRBD2 (5 bases). CDR1 and CDR2 (germline): MDHEN, SYDVKM. The CDR3 is made up of 15 amino acids. The CDR3, as DNA: TGTGCCAGCAGTTTACGGCCCGGACTTTACAATGAGCTGTTCTTC. Its translation is CASSLRPGLYNELFF.

This chain links TRBV7-9 with TRBJ2-2; maybe TRBD2 (6 bases). Germline CDR1 is SEHNR and CDR2 is FQNEAQ (reference sequence). The CDR3 loop spans 18 amino acids. V was cut by 0 bases and J by 2 bases, with 16 bases left in between. This CDR3 is CASSLARAPGTNTGELFF. The DNA for the CDR3 is TGTGCCAGCAGCTTAGCGCGGGCCCCCGGGACTAACACCGGGGAGCTGTTTTTT.

V usage is TRBV20-1 and J usage is TRBJ1-5; 9 bases agree with TRBD1. After removal of 3 bases from V and 2 bases from J, the junction contained 2 bases not matched to a gene. Looked up from germline, CDR1 is DFQATT and CDR2 is SNEGSKA (reference sequence). The CDR3 covers 14 residues. CDR3 protein: CSASRQGGNQPQHF. As DNA, the CDR3 is TGCAGTGCTAGTCGACAGGGGGGCAATCAGCCCCAGCATTTT.

This chain links TRBV5-5 with TRBJ1-2, with a weak D call TRBD1 (6 bases). The CDR3 contains 17 residues. Germline V gene lookup returns CDR1 SGHKS and CDR2 YYEKEE (reference sequence). Trimming took 1 base from V and 4 from J, leaving 20 bases between them. CDR3 region: CASSLCVPRGRAYGYTF. The CDR3 bases are TGTGCCAGCAGCTTGTGCGTGCCTCGGGGGCGGGCCTATGGCTACACCTTC.